One T cell receptor beta chain is described in this entry. The entry originates in a study of blood T cells in healthy people across ages. Combining a sample-barcoded 5' primer with a J-beta primer mix, a second PCR ran for 7 to 11 cycles. TCRdb fed the 5' RACE reads into MiXCR, producing one record per CDR3 protein. The sample lists about 1,000,000 distinct CDR3 sequences; under 45% were seen once. Germline CDR1 is ENHRY and CDR2 is SYGVKD. V shed 4 bases and J shed 7 bases, with 14 bases lying between them. CDR3 length: 13 residues. The sample comprised blood. This receptor was obtained from an older woman in good health. V usage is TRBV10-3 and J usage is TRBJ2-7, with a tentative D call TRBD2 (7 bases). The CDR3 reads CAISGAGAGEQYF. As DNA, the CDR3 is TGTGCCATCAGTGGTGCGGGGGCAGGGGAGCAGTACTTC.